The 32 T cell receptor beta chains presented below share a single source sample, sequenced in a study of T cell therapy after organ transplantation. Here immunoSEQ multiplex PCR was the method, and the copy in TCRdb shows in-frame clones only, minus some. The repertoire includes 2,100 or so clones, about 90% of them detected once, and about a fifth sits in the top ten. No cognate antigen is known for these TCRs. Sample: CD8+ T cells from blood, taken before autologous CMV-specific T cell therapy. The receptors were gathered from a human patient who had received a solid organ transplant and had CMV disease.

The genes are TRBV30 and TRBJ1-2, with 7 nucleotides matching TRBD1. The CDR3 spans 14 residues. The germline CDR1 and CDR2 sequences are GTSNPN and SVGIG (reference sequence). V lost 2 bases to trimming and J lost 6 bases; unmatched junction nucleotides: 9. CDR3 region: CAWSLTGDGDGYTF. In nucleotides, the CDR3 is TGTGCCTGGAGTTTAACAGGGGATGGGGATGGCTACACCTTC.

V is TRBV5-4 and J is TRBJ2-1, with D maybe TRBD2 (7 bases). CDR1 and CDR2 from the germline V gene are SGHNT and YYREEE (reference sequence). The CDR3 is 16 residues long. Deletions cut 3 bases from V and 1 base from J, with 14 bases between. The CDR3 here is CASSYGGPSSYNEQFF. CDR3 coding DNA: TGTGCCAGCAGCTACGGGGGGCCCTCTTCCTACAATGAGCAGTTCTTC.

The chain joins TRBV7-9 to TRBJ1-2; maybe TRBD1 (5 bases). This CDR3 is built from 14 residues. Trimming took off 0 bases at V and 5 bases at J, with 10 bases between the two ends. Germline lookup yields CDR1 SEHNR and CDR2 FQNEAQ (reference sequence). The CDR3 sequence is CASSLAVQEYGYTF. The CDR3 DNA is TGTGCCAGCAGCTTAGCGGTACAGGAGTATGGCTACACCTTC.

This chain links TRBV6-5 with TRBJ1-1, with D uncertain. Germline V gene sequence: CDR1 MNHEY, CDR2 SVGAGI. CDR3 length: 13 residues. The ends were cut back, 0 bases at V and 11 bases at J, with 13 bases in the middle. The CDR3 region has the DNA TGTGCCAGCAGTTACTCGAAAGGCCTCGGCGCTTTCTTT. This encodes CASSYSKGLGAFF.

The CDR3 DNA follows: TGTGCCAGCAGTATGACAGCTAACTATGGCTACACCTTC. As protein: CASSMTANYGYTF. V is TRBV27 and J is TRBJ1-2; possibly TRBD1 for D (5 bases). CDR1 and CDR2 (germline): MNHEY, SMNVEV (reference sequence). The V gene lost 5 bases and the J gene lost 0 bases, with 7 bases spanning the gap. The CDR3 spans 13 residues.

The chain employs TRBV6-4 and TRBJ1-2; a possible D gene is TRBD1 (5 bases). V lost 3 bases and J 8 bases, leaving 25 bases between the germline ends. The CDR3 has 17 amino acids. Germline V lookup: CDR1 MRHNA, CDR2 SNTAGT. The CDR3, as DNA: TGTGCCAGCAGTGAAACCGGGGCAATCGGATATTATGGAGGCTACACCTTC. Its translation is CASSETGAIGYYGGYTF.

This clone was recorded only once. The rearrangement links TRBV19 to TRBJ1-3; tentatively, D is TRBD1 (6 bases). Germline V gives CDR1 LNHDA, CDR2 SQIVND (reference sequence). The CDR3 extends over 13 amino acids. V shed 9 bases and J shed 2 bases, with 11 bases lying between them. CDR3 residues: CASTPGAGNTIYF. CDR3 bases: TGTGCCAGCACCCCAGGGGCTGGAAACACCATATATTTT.

The count of this clone is one. The gene calls are TRBV6-5 and TRBJ1-2, with D possibly being TRBD1 (5 bases). The CDR3 is 13 amino acids. V was clipped by 6 bases and J by 7 bases, with 15 bases between them. Germline V gene sequence: CDR1 MNHEY, CDR2 SVGAGI. This chain's CDR3 is CASRPFKDIGYTF. CDR3 sequence (DNA): TGTGCCAGCAGACCCTTTAAGGACATTGGCTACACCTTC.

The chain is built from TRBV7-6 and TRBJ2-7; TRBD2 matches 13 bases. Germline V gives CDR1 SGHVS, CDR2 FNYEAQ. V was clipped by 3 bases and J by 6 bases; unmatched bases: 11. The CDR3 length is 17 residues. In DNA form, the CDR3 reads TGTGCCAGCAGCTTGGAATGGACTAGCGGGAGTATTGCCGAGCAGTACTTC. It is translated as CASSLEWTSGSIAEQYF.

This clone appeared once. In nucleotides, the CDR3 is TGTGCCAGCAGCCCTCCTGAGTGTCCATATTCACCCCTCCACTTT. This gives the protein CASSPPECPYSPLHF. The J gene is TRBJ1-6, the V gene TRBV21-1. TRBV21-1 is marked as a pseudogene. This CDR3 contains 15 residues.

This clone was detected once. J is TRBJ2-1 and V is TRBV5-6; 7 nucleotides line up with TRBD1. After removal of 3 bases from V and 10 bases from J, the junction contained 1 base not matched to a gene. Germline lookup yields CDR1 SGHDT and CDR2 YYEEEE. The CDR3 has 11 residues. CDR3 DNA sequence: TGTGCCAGCAGCTCGGACAGGGAGCAGTTCTTC. Protein: CASSSDREQFF.

Concerning this clone itself: This sample also contains other DNA sequences that code for the same CDR3. The chain employs TRBV28 and TRBJ2-5; possibly TRBD1 for D (6 bases). The germline CDR1 and CDR2 sequences are MDHEN and SYDVKM. CDR3 length: 17 residues. V was shortened by 1 base and J by 5 bases, with 20 bases between the two germline ends. CDR3 amino acids: CASSLSGRAGEDETQYF. Written as DNA, the CDR3 is TGTGCCAGCAGTTTATCGGGCCGGGCAGGGGAAGACGAGACCCAGTACTTC.

V and J are TRBV19 and TRBJ2-7; no clear D gene. In germline, CDR1 is LNHDA, CDR2 SQIVND (reference sequence). Between the trimmed V and J ends, which lost 10 bases and 2 bases, there was a span of 12 bases. This CDR3 contains 12 residues. CDR3 in amino acids: CATYDGTYEQYF. CDR3 in DNA: TGTGCCACCTATGACGGTACCTACGAGCAGTACTTC.

This clone has a single count. V gene TRBV7-9 combines with J gene TRBJ2-3, with TRBD1 identical over 8 bases. From germline, CDR1 is SEHNR and CDR2 FQNEAQ (reference sequence). The V segment lost 4 bases and the J segment 2 bases; nucleotides outside the gene matches: 14. This CDR3 region has 18 residues. The DNA of the CDR3 is TGTGCCAGCAGCTCTAACATCATCAGGGGGCCCTCCACAGATACGCAGTATTTT. It encodes CASSSNIIRGPSTDTQYF.

This chain connects TRBV7-9 to TRBJ2-1, with 10 bases lining up with TRBD2. The V and J ends lost 5 bases and 6 bases, in that order; junction bases with no gene match: 7. The CDR3 is 15 amino acids. CDR1 is SEHNR, CDR2 FQNEAQ, per germline (reference sequence). The CDR3 reads CASSVSGGAFNEQFF. The CDR3 DNA follows: TGTGCCAGCAGCGTCAGCGGGGGGGCTTTCAATGAGCAGTTCTTC.

The rearrangement links TRBV4-3 to TRBJ2-5; 9 bases agree with TRBD1. Germline-derived CDR1 and CDR2 are LGHNA and YSLEER. The V and J ends lost 4 bases and 5 bases, in that order; junction bases with no gene match: 5. CDR3 length equals 14 residues. CDR3 nucleotide sequence: TGCGCCAGCAGCCCACAGGGGGCGGGGGAGACCCAGTACTTC. It specifies CASSPQGAGETQYF.

This clone came up once. The J gene is TRBJ2-3, the V gene TRBV28; either TRBD1 or TRBD2 may supply D (5 bases each). The V and J ends lost 3 bases and 4 bases respectively, with 14 bases between them. The CDR3 covers 15 residues. Per germline, CDR1 MDHEN and CDR2 SYDVKM. Here the CDR3 reads CASSLVGVSPDTQYF. The CDR3 DNA follows: TGTGCCAGCAGTTTGGTGGGGGTCTCACCAGATACGCAGTATTTT.

The chain combines TRBV27 with TRBJ2-5, with 9 bases fitting TRBD1. Trimming took 0 bases from V and 0 from J; bases not matched to a gene: 5. Germline V gives CDR1 MNHEY, CDR2 SMNVEV (reference sequence). The CDR3 has 17 amino acids. Here the CDR3 reads CASSLSSDRGYQETQYF. CDR3 bases: TGTGCCAGCAGTTTATCCAGTGACAGGGGGTACCAAGAGACCCAGTACTTC.

The chain is built from TRBV25-1 and TRBJ1-2, with D unresolved. The CDR3 has 12 amino acids. CDR1 and CDR2 (germline): MGHDK, SYGVNS. Trimming took off 7 bases at V and 6 bases at J, with 12 bases between the two ends. The CDR3 sequence: CASKSHTNGYTF. The CDR3 DNA reads as TGTGCCAGCAAGAGCCACACGAATGGCTACACCTTC.

The chain links TRBV4-3 to TRBJ1-5, with a tentative D call TRBD1 (6 bases). The CDR3 has 16 residues. Trimming stripped 0 bases from V and 8 bases from J, with 17 bases between. From germline, CDR1 is LGHNA and CDR2 YSLEER. The CDR3 bases are TGCGCCAGCAGCCAAGATGTGGGACACCTAAGGGAGCCCCAGCATTTT. Translation gives CASSQDVGHLREPQHF.

This sequence joins TRBV28 and TRBJ2-4; D gene uncertain. The CDR3 totals 15 residues. The V and J ends lost 7 bases and 4 bases respectively, with 17 bases between them. Germline-derived CDR1 and CDR2 are MDHEN and SYDVKM. The CDR3: CASTETRNTKNIQYF. CDR3 DNA: TGTGCCAGCACCGAAACCAGGAACACAAAAAACATTCAGTACTTC.

The chain couples TRBV19 to TRBJ2-1; TRBD1 aligns across 7 bases. With V trimmed by 5 bases and J by 10 bases, 8 bases remained unmatched. This CDR3 comprises 13 residues. CDR1 is LNHDA and CDR2 is SQIVND in the germline V gene (reference sequence). CDR3 sequence: CASSSWTGREQFF. CDR3 sequence (DNA): TGTGCCAGTAGTTCCTGGACAGGAAGGGAGCAGTTCTTC.

This clone is termed hyperexpanded (1% or more). The chain uses TRBV13 and TRBJ2-7; either TRBD1 or TRBD2 may fit D (5 bases each). Trimming shortened V by 8 bases and J by 7 bases, and 18 bases separated the two germline ends. This CDR3 contains 13 residues. Per the germline V gene, CDR1 is PRHDT and CDR2 is FYEKMQ (reference sequence). In DNA, the CDR3 is TGTGCCAGCCAGGGAGTAGCTAGCTATGAGCAGTACTTC. Its translation is CASQGVASYEQYF.

The chain carries TRBV27 and TRBJ2-1; TRBD1 matches 8 bases. The V gene's germline CDR1 is MNHEY and CDR2 SMNVEV (reference sequence). V lost 8 bases, J lost 10 bases, and 13 bases stayed unmatched. The CDR3 runs to 14 residues. CDR3 loop: CASGQGAGNYEQFF. In DNA, the CDR3 is TGTGCCAGCGGTCAGGGGGCAGGTAATTACGAGCAGTTCTTC.

The chain combines TRBV7-9 with TRBJ2-7; 9 bases fit TRBD1. This CDR3 spans 14 amino acids. Germline CDR1 reads SEHNR; CDR2 reads FQNEAQ (reference sequence). The ends lost 4 bases at V and 2 bases at J; junction bases unmatched: 3. In DNA, the CDR3 is TGTGCCAGCAGCTCAACAGGGGGCACCTACGAGCAGTACTTC. Amino acid sequence: CASSSTGGTYEQYF. Based on the CDR3 plus reference TRBV7-9 and TRBJ2-7, the full variable domain is DTGVSQNPRHKITKRGQNVTFRCDPISEHNRLYWYRQTLGQGPEFLTYFQNEAQLEKSRLLSDRFSAERPKGSFSTLEIQRTEQGDSAMYLCASSSTGGTYEQYFGPGTRLTVT.

The chain joins TRBV11-2 to TRBJ1-4; 7 bases align to TRBD1. Germline V gives CDR1 SGHAT, CDR2 FQNNGV. Germline trimming cut 5 bases from V and 0 bases from J; bases unmatched to any gene: 3. There are 15 residues in the CDR3. CDR3 amino acids: CASSGTEATNEKLFF. The CDR3 DNA reads as TGTGCCAGCAGCGGGACAGAGGCAACTAATGAAAAACTGTTTTTT.

The chain combines TRBV6-6 with TRBJ1-4; 7 bases align to TRBD1. Germline CDR1 and CDR2: MNHNY and SVGAGI (reference sequence). V shed 4 bases, J shed 3 bases, and the junction held 2 bases outside the gene matches. The CDR3 spans 14 residues. The CDR3 reads CASSSTGPNEKLFF. In DNA form, the CDR3 reads TGTGCCAGCAGTTCGACAGGGCCTAATGAAAAACTGTTTTTT.

The chain employs TRBV5-1 and TRBJ1-1; 12 bases align to TRBD1. The CDR3 consists of 18 residues. CDR1 and CDR2 (germline): SGHRS, YFSETQ. V shed 4 bases, J shed 4 bases, and the junction held 14 bases outside the gene matches. CDR3 nucleotide sequence: TGCGCCAGCAGCCCCCTGATGGGACAGGGGGCGAGAGGCACTGAAGCTTTCTTT. Translated: CASSPLMGQGARGTEAFF.

The chain uses TRBV7-7 and TRBJ2-7; TRBD2 is a possible D gene (6 bases). Germline V gene lookup returns CDR1 SSHAT and CDR2 FNYEAQ (reference sequence). This CDR3 spans 14 amino acids. V was pared by 9 bases and J by 2 bases, with 17 bases between. The CDR3 nucleotides are TGTGCCAGACGACTGAGCGGGCCCACCTACGAGCAGTACTTC. This encodes CARRLSGPTYEQYF.

This chain connects TRBV6-5 to TRBJ2-2; D is unresolved. There are 13 residues in the CDR3. Trimming took 7 bases from V and 4 from J, leaving 10 bases between them. Germline loops: CDR1 MNHEY, CDR2 SVGAGI. CDR3 residues: CASIDRSTGELFF. The CDR3 bases are TGTGCCAGCATTGATAGGTCCACCGGGGAGCTGTTTTTT.

The V gene is TRBV9, the J gene TRBJ2-1; the match to TRBD2 covers 12 bases. Germline V gene sequence: CDR1 SGDLS, CDR2 YYNGEE. The CDR3 contains 15 residues. Trimming removed 4 bases from V and 8 bases from J; junction bases left unmatched: 7. The CDR3 sequence: CASSPKGLAGYEQFF. CDR3 sequence (DNA): TGTGCCAGCAGCCCGAAGGGACTAGCGGGCTATGAGCAGTTCTTC.

The gene calls are TRBV5-1 and TRBJ2-3; possibly TRBD2 for D (6 bases). The V and J ends lost 1 base and 2 bases respectively, with 14 bases between them. The CDR3 loop spans 16 amino acids. The V gene's germline CDR1 is SGHRS and CDR2 YFSETQ. This CDR3 reads CASSLLGDFYTDTQYF. The CDR3 bases are TGCGCCAGCAGCTTGCTAGGGGACTTCTACACAGATACGCAGTATTTT.